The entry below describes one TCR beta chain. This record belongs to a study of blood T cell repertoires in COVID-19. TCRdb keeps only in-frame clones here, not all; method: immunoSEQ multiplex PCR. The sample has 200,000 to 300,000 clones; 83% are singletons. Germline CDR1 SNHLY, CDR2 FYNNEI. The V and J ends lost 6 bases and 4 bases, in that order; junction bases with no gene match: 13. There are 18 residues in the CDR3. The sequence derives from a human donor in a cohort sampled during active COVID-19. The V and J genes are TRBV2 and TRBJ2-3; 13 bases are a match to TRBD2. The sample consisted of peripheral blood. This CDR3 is CASSESGLAGDYPDTQYF. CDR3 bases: TGTGCCAGCAGCGAGTCCGGACTAGCGGGAGATTATCCAGATACGCAGTATTTT.